The rows below give T cell receptor beta chains drawn from one sample of a study of T cell responses to AZD1222 COVID-19 vaccine. Measured with immunoSEQ multiplex PCR; TCRdb has only the in-frame clones, and not every one. The sample lists 90,000 to 110,000 clones, 88% occurring once. This sample comprised peripheral blood, obtained on day 0 of MenACWY control vaccination. These receptors were taken from an adult in good health. CDR3s include the opening cysteine and the closing phenylalanine or tryptophan. The order of the fields is CDR3 length, D gene, clone size, V gene, J gene, CDR3 protein, CDR3 DNA. D genes are given only for firm matches. Some rows mark clone size as missing; the rest say once, few, many or name a class of expanded clone.

15	TRBD2	-	TRBV7-9	TRBJ2-7	CASRLAGNFAYEQYF	TGTGCCAGCAGGTTAGCGGGAAACTTCGCCTACGAGCAGTACTTC
15	TRBD1	once	TRBV19	TRBJ1-5	CASSRTGTIGQPQHF	TGTGCCAGTAGCCGGACAGGGACGATTGGTCAGCCCCAGCATTTT
18	-	once	TRBV7-6	TRBJ1-5	CASSLAPPGTTSNQPQHF	TGTGCCAGCAGCTTAGCGCCTCCCGGGACAACGAGCAATCAGCCCCAGCATTTT
15	TRBD1	-	TRBV7-6	TRBJ2-7	CASSLGTGPSYEQYF	TGTGCCAGCAGCCTCGGGACAGGGCCTTCCTACGAGCAGTACTTC
14	-	-	TRBV30	TRBJ1-2	CAWSVGGQYYGYTF	TGTGCCTGGAGTGTAGGAGGGCAGTACTATGGCTACACCTTC
15	TRBD1	-	TRBV3-1/TRBV3-2	TRBJ1-1	CASSRLGQLNTEAFF	TGTGCCAGCAGCCGGCTGGGACAGTTGAACACTGAAGCTTTCTTT
13	-	-	TRBV20-1	TRBJ1-1	CSASVGAGTEAFF	TGCAGTGCTAGTGTTGGGGCGGGGACTGAAGCTTTCTTT
17	TRBD2	-	TRBV5-4	TRBJ2-2	CASSIGGGGGNTGELFF	TGTGCCAGCAGCATCGGTGGCGGGGGTGGTAACACCGGGGAGCTGTTTTTT
13	TRBD2	once	TRBV7-3	TRBJ2-5	CASSSWGGETQYF	TGTGCCAGCAGCTCATGGGGAGGGGAGACCCAGTACTTC
17	-	-	TRBV7-7	TRBJ2-2	CASSGGRGRLNTGELFF	TGTGCCAGCAGCGGAGGCCGGGGGCGCTTGAACACCGGGGAGCTGTTTTTT
17	TRBD2	-	TRBV4-3	TRBJ2-1	CASSQGGGLAPNNEQFF	TGCGCCAGCAGCCAAGGCGGGGGACTAGCGCCTAACAATGAGCAGTTCTTC
15	TRBD1	-	TRBV7-2	TRBJ2-1	CASSQWDSSYNEQFF	TGTGCCAGCAGCCAATGGGACAGCTCCTACAATGAGCAGTTCTTC
13	-	-	TRBV10-3	TRBJ1-5	CAISTESDQPQHF	TGTGCCATCAGCACAGAGTCGGATCAGCCCCAGCATTTT
15	-	once	TRBV3-1/TRBV3-2	TRBJ1-5	CASSQRQIFNQPQHF	TGTGCCAGCAGCCAAAGGCAGATTTTCAATCAGCCCCAGCATTTT
16	-	-	TRBV4-2	TRBJ1-2	CASSQDHQGRSRGYTF	TGTGCCAGCAGCCAAGATCACCAGGGCAGGTCGAGGGGCTACACCTTC
11	-	once	TRBV20-1	TRBJ2-7	CSGDNSYEQYF	TGCAGTGGGGACAACTCCTACGAGCAGTACTTC
16	-	-	TRBV18	TRBJ2-7	CASSPPGGTSTYEQYF	TGTGCCAGCTCACCACCGGGCGGGACAAGCACCTACGAGCAGTACTTC
18	TRBD1	-	TRBV27	TRBJ2-5	CASSRLPDRGRLTETQYF	TGTGCCAGCAGCCGCCTCCCGGACAGGGGGCGTCTAACGGAGACCCAGTACTTC
15	-	-	TRBV5-8	TRBJ1-5	CASRSPGGGNQPQHF	TGTGCCAGCAGATCCCCCGGGGGCGGCAATCAGCCCCAGCATTTT
14	TRBD1	-	TRBV3-1/TRBV3-2	TRBJ1-2	CASSQDRGVEGYTF	TGTGCCAGCAGCCAAGACAGGGGGGTTGAGGGCTACACCTTC
14	TRBD1	-	TRBV7-2	TRBJ2-1	CASSLVTGGAEQFF	TGTGCCAGCAGCTTAGTGACAGGGGGAGCTGAGCAGTTCTTC
14	TRBD1	-	TRBV7-9	TRBJ1-6	CASSDGQGMRPLHF	TGTGCCAGCAGCGATGGACAGGGGATGCGACCCCTCCACTTT
13	-	once	TRBV28	TRBJ1-5	CASSRYSNQPQHF	TGTGCCAGCAGCCGTTATAGCAATCAGCCCCAGCATTTT